This T cell receptor (beta chain) was observed in a study of blood T cell repertoires in COVID-19 (TCRdb year 2020). Background on the whole study: Samples from collaborators originated in the United States, Italy and Spain and spanned both the acute and convalescent phases of COVID-19. Samples came from the ongoing ImmuneRACE study (first 160 participants) plus 1,254 subjects from 6 global collaborators. Deeply sampled blood TCRbeta repertoires from subjects exposed to, actively infected with, or recovered from COVID-19 were included in the dataset. Where available, HLA class I and class II types were obtained from metadata supplied by the sample provider rather than from assay-based typing. The repertoires were made available in a free public database intended to serve as a resource for research on the immune response to SARS-CoV-2. A de-identified subject ID, COVID-19 status, age in years and sex were almost always included in the sample metadata. The material from the prospective study consisted of cDNA or gDNA derived from T cells, B-cell-depleted T cells, or PBMCs. Study-level results and caveats: The amount of clinical and demographic metadata varied by source and participant and was provided uncurated.

With regard to this clone: What antigen it recognizes has not been identified. No per-base quality is available; no much larger clone lies one base away.

In the prospective study, participants were 18 to 89 years old, resided in approximately 25 geographic areas of the United States, and were enrolled through a virtual design. Cohort assignment in the prospective study relied on participant-reported clinical history from a screening survey and a study questionnaire. Recovered participants in ImmuneRACE Cohort 3 were defined by two consecutive negative NP/OP PCR tests, clearance by a healthcare professional, or resolution of symptoms. In the prospective study, mobile phlebotomists collected whole blood, serum and a nasopharyngeal or oropharyngeal swab from each participant. Participants in the prospective study had the option to provide additional blood draws and questionnaires over an approximately 2-month period. Prospective study blood samples were shipped either frozen or at room temperature before DNA extraction. Including cysteine and phenylalanine, the CDR3 has 16 amino acids. The only DNA kept is the CDR3, 48 bases in frame from the first base. Trimming removed 5 bases from V and 4 bases from J; the gene matches leave 10 bases unexplained. The germline V gene specifies SGHAT as CDR1 and FQNNGV as CDR2.

TCRbeta CDR3 regions were amplified from genomic DNA by means of the immunoSEQ Assay, a bias-controlled multiplex PCR. On the authors' methods: Within the assay, amplification of reference gene primers was used to estimate how many nucleated cells each sample contained. Sequence reads were collapsed and filtered to measure the absolute abundance of every unique TCRbeta CDR3 rearrangement. Productive Simpson clonality was computed per sample as the square root of Simpson's diversity index over productive rearrangements. Held by TCRdb, this immuneACCESS table contains in-frame sequences only and omits some clones. Under half of the omission traces to an unresolved V gene where checked; the cause of the rest is unknown. The D gene and trimming were derived from the DNA, and the V and J assignments and clone size from that table. Here the sample has about 290,000 clones; about nine tenths occur a single time. 1.7% of the sample is held by the ten biggest clonotypes.

The TCR originated in a middle-aged woman who had recovered from COVID-19. Sequenced input: PBMCs or T cells enriched from blood (not recorded which). The sequence joins TRBV11-2 to TRBJ2-3; TRBD1 fits 9 bases in the junction. In nucleotides, the sequence is TGTGCCAGCAGCCGCGGACAGGGGAGAATCCCAGATACGCAGTATTTT. Its protein product is CASSRGQGRIPDTQYF.